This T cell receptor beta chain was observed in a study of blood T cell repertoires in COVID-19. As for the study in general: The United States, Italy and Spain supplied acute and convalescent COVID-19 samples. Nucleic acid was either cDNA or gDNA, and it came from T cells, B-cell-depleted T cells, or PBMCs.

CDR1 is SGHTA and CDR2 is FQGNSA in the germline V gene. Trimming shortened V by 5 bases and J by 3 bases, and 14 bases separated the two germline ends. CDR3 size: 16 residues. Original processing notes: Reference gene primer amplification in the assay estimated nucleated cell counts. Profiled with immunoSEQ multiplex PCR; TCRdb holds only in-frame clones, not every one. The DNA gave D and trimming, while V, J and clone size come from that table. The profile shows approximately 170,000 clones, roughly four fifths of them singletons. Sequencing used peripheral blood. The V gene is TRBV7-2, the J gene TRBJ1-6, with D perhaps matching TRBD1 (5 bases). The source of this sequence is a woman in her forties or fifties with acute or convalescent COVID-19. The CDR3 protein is CASSPGGAGYNSPLHF. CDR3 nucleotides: TGTGCCAGCAGCCCGGGAGGGGCCGGCTATAATTCACCCCTCCACTTT.